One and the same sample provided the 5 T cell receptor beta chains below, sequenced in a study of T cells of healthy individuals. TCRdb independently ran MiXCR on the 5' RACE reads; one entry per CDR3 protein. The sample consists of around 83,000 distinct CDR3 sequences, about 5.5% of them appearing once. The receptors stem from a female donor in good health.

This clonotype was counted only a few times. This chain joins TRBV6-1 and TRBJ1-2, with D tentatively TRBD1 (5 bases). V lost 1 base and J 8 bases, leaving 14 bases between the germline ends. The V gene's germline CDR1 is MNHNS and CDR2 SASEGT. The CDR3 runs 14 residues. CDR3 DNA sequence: TGTGCCAGCAGTGAAGGGGCAGGGCCTTGGGGCTACACCTTC. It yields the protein CASSEGAGPWGYTF.

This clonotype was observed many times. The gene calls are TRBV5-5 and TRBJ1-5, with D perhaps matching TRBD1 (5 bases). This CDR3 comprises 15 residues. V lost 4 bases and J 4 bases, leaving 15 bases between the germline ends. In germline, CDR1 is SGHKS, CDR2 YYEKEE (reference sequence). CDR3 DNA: TGTGCCAGCAGCATCTCCCGGGGCATGAATCAGCCCCAGCATTTT. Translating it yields CASSISRGMNQPQHF.

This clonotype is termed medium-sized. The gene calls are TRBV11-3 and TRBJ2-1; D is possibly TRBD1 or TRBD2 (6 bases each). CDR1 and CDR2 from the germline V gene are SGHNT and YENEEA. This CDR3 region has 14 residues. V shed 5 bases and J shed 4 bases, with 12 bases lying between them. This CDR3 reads CASSGGGRYNEQFF. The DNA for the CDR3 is TGTGCCAGCAGCGGAGGGGGGCGTTACAATGAGCAGTTCTTC.

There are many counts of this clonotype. The CDR3 spells CASRRAPSSYNEQFF. In DNA form, the CDR3 reads TGTGCCAGCCGTAGGGCACCGAGCTCCTACAATGAGCAGTTCTTC. This chain joins TRBV27 and TRBJ2-1; unclear D gene. This CDR3 spans 15 amino acids. V lost 8 bases to trimming and J lost 0 bases, with 14 bases between them. Germline CDR1 and CDR2: MNHEY and SMNVEV (reference sequence).

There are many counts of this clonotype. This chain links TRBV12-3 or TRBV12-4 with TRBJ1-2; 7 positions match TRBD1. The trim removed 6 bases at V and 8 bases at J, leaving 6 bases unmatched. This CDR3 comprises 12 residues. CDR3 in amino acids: CASRTQGKGYTF. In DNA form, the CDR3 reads TGTGCCAGCAGAACACAGGGGAAGGGCTACACCTTC.